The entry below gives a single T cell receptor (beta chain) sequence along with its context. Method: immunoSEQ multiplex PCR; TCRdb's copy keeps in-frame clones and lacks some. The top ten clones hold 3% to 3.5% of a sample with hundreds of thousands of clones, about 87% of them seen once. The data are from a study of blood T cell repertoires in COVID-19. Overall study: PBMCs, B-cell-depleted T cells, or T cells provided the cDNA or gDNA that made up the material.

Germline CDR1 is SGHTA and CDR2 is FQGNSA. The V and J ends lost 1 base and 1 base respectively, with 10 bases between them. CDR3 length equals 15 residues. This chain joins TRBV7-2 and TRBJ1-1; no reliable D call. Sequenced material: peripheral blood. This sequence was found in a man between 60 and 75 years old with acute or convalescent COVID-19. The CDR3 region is CASSLVYSGNTEAFF. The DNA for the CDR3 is TGTGCCAGCAGCTTAGTTTACTCAGGGAACACTGAAGCTTTCTTT.